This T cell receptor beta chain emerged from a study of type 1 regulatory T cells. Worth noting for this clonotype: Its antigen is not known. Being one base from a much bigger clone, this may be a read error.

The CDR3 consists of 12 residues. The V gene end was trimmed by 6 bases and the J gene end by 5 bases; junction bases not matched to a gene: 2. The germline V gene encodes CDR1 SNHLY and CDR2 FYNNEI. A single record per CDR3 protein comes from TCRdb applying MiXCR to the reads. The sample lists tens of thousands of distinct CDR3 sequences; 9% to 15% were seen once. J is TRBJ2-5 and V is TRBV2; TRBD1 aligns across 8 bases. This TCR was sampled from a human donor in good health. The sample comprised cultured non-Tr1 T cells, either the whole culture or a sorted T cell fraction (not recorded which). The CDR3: CASRDREETQYF. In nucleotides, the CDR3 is TGTGCCAGCAGGGACAGGGAGGAGACCCAGTACTTC. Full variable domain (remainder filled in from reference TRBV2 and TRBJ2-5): EPEVTQTPSHQVTQMGQEVILRCVPISNHLYFYWYRQILGQKVEFLVSFYNNEISEKSEIFDDQFSVERPDGSNFTLKIRSTKLEDSAMYFCASRDREETQYFGPGTRLLVL.